This TCR beta chain originates from a study of shared clonotypes between healthy human individuals. The data were produced by immunoSEQ multiplex PCR, yet TCRdb's version contains in-frame clones alone and is incomplete. The repertoire includes roughly 660,000 clones, about 90% of them detected once, and less than 40% sits in the top ten. Trimming removed 5 bases from V and 6 bases from J; junction bases left unmatched: 12. Germline V gene lookup returns CDR1 SEHNR and CDR2 FQNEAQ (reference sequence). This CDR3 contains 16 residues. The gene calls are TRBV7-9 and TRBJ2-2, with TRBD2 matching over 7 bases. Sequenced sample: memory CD8+ T cells from PBMCs. Subset described: CD45RO+ cells pooled with CCR7-negative TemRA cells. This TCR was sampled from a young man in good health. Some clones in this sample may be carry-over from other donors' samples. DNA of the CDR3: TGTGCCAGCAGCCCCGATGCGGGAGTTAATGCCGGGGAGCTGTTTTTT. As protein: CASSPDAGVNAGELFF.